One and the same sample provided the 5 T cell receptor beta chains below, sequenced in a study of radiotherapy plus CTLA-4 blockade in lung cancer. The assay was immunoSEQ multiplex PCR, and TCRdb's table has in-frame clones only and misses some. The sample lists over 95,000 clones, 65% to 80% occurring once. The material was peripheral blood, obtained from a patient treated with radiotherapy plus ipilimumab. These receptors were taken from a human donor with non-small cell lung cancer who had a partial response to radiotherapy plus ipilimumab. Some clones in this sample may be carry-over from other donors' samples.

The chain links TRBV6-5 to TRBJ1-5; no reliable D call. V lost 5 bases to trimming and J lost 4 bases, with 6 bases between them. The CDR3 covers 12 residues. CDR1 and CDR2 (germline): MNHEY, SVGAGI. CDR3 region: CASSGLNQPQHF. For the CDR3, the DNA is TGTGCCAGCAGTGGACTTAATCAGCCCCAGCATTTT.

V usage is TRBV7-8 and J usage is TRBJ2-5, with 11 bases identical to TRBD1. The end of the DNA fits TRBJ2-7 better, so the J call may be wrong. The CDR3 spans 15 residues. Germline CDR1 SGHVS, CDR2 FQNEAQ. The CDR3 here is CASKALGTGGYEQYF. In DNA form, the CDR3 reads TGTGCCAGCAAAGCGCTCGGGACAGGGGGTTACGAGCAGTACTTC.

The chain combines TRBV11-3 with TRBJ2-1; 7 bases agree with TRBD1. Germline CDR1 and CDR2: SGHNT and YENEEA. V was pared by 7 bases and J by 6 bases, with 15 bases of the junction left unmatched. The CDR3 covers 16 residues. CDR3 loop: CASTPRGPAAFNEQFF. In nucleotides, the CDR3 is TGTGCCAGCACTCCGAGGGGGCCCGCAGCCTTCAATGAGCAGTTCTTC.

This rearrangement joins TRBV18 to TRBJ1-2; tentative D call: TRBD1 (5 bases). CDR3 length: 15 amino acids. CDR1 is KGHSH, CDR2 LQKENI, per germline. The ends were cut back, 2 bases at V and 3 bases at J, with 13 bases in the middle. DNA for the CDR3: TGTGCCAGCTCACCAAGGCAGGGAAACTACTATGGCTACACCTTC. Translation: CASSPRQGNYYGYTF.

This clone was detected only a few times. CDR3 protein: CASSSQGGGQIYEQYF. The CDR3 nucleotides read TGTGCCAGCAGCTCCCAGGGCGGGGGCCAGATCTACGAGCAGTACTTC. V gene TRBV7-8 combines with J gene TRBJ2-7, with a weak D call TRBD2 (7 bases). CDR3 length equals 16 residues. Germline-derived CDR1 and CDR2 are SGHVS and FQNEAQ. V was clipped by 4 bases and J by 3 bases, with 19 bases between them.